These 30 T cell receptor beta chains were sequenced from one sample in a study of control samples from healthy donors and cancer patients. The data were produced by immunoSEQ multiplex PCR, yet TCRdb's version contains in-frame clones alone and is incomplete. The repertoire holds about 76,000 clones, with about nine tenths as singletons. The sequenced sample was PBMCs. The receptors shown here come from a woman aged 45-65 years with colorectal cancer.

The genes are TRBV30 and TRBJ1-3, with D possibly TRBD1 on 6 matching bases. Per the germline V gene, CDR1 is GTSNPN and CDR2 is SVGIG (reference sequence). The CDR3 runs to 13 residues. Between the trimmed V and J ends, which lost 5 bases and 0 bases, there was a span of 8 bases. The CDR3 nucleotides are TGTGCCTGGGGACAGTTCTCTGGAAACACCATATATTTT. Translating gives CAWGQFSGNTIYF.

This chain joins TRBV6-5 and TRBJ1-5; no definite D call. This CDR3 region has 15 residues. Trimming took off 4 bases at V and 3 bases at J, with 13 bases between the two ends. CDR1 is MNHEY, CDR2 SVGAGI, per germline. The CDR3 region is CASSWRSEANQPQHF. In DNA, the CDR3 is TGTGCCAGCAGTTGGAGGTCCGAGGCCAATCAGCCCCAGCATTTT.

The chain combines TRBV9 with TRBJ1-2; 10 nucleotides agree with TRBD1. The germline gives CDR1 SGDLS, CDR2 YYNGEE. Trimming took 4 bases from V and 4 from J; bases not matched to a gene: 4. This CDR3 is 14 amino acids long. The CDR3 region has the DNA TGTGCCAGCAGCCCCTGGACAGGGGGCTATGGCTACACCTTC. Translated: CASSPWTGGYGYTF.

This clone showed up just a few times. This chain connects TRBV6-2 or TRBV6-3 to TRBJ2-2; D tentatively fits TRBD1 or TRBD2 (6 bases each). Germline-derived CDR1 and CDR2 are MNHEY and SVGEGT. V lost 2 bases and J lost 5, with 12 bases in between. The CDR3 spans 15 residues. The CDR3 DNA reads as TGTGCCAGCAGTTACCGGGGGCCCCCGACCGGGGAGCTGTTTTTT. It is translated as CASSYRGPPTGELFF.

V is TRBV27 and J is TRBJ1-1; possible D gene TRBD1, 5 bases. The CDR3 is 13 residues long. The germline CDR1 and CDR2 sequences are MNHEY and SMNVEV (reference sequence). The germline V and J ends were trimmed by 1 base and 6 bases, with 9 bases remaining between them. The CDR3 region has the DNA TGTGCCAGCAGTTTATACCGAGGGGCTGAAGCTTTCTTT. Protein sequence: CASSLYRGAEAFF.

Turning to this clone: The sample holds other DNA sequences that translate to the same CDR3. The V call is TRBV7-2, the J call TRBJ2-3, with D maybe TRBD1 (7 bases). V was clipped by 5 bases and J by 5 bases, with 14 bases between them. CDR3 length: 14 amino acids. Per germline, CDR1 SGHTA and CDR2 FQGNSA. This CDR3 is CASSLGQGGDTQYF. The CDR3 DNA reads TGTGCCAGCAGCCTGGGCCAGGGGGGAGATACGCAGTATTTT.

V is TRBV7-6 and J is TRBJ2-1, with 10 bases lining up with TRBD2. Losses at the gene ends were 4 bases for V and 7 bases for J; bases not matched to a gene: 7. This CDR3 region has 15 residues. CDR1 is SGHVS and CDR2 is FNYEAQ in the germline V gene. The CDR3 DNA reads as TGTGCCAGCAGCTCTAGCGGGGGACCGGGGAATGAGCAGTTCTTC. This translates into CASSSSGGPGNEQFF.

This clone was detected only a few times. The V call is TRBV20-1, the J call TRBJ1-2; 7 nucleotides agree with TRBD1. Germline V gene data show CDR1 as DFQATT and CDR2 as SNEGSKA (reference sequence). This CDR3 region has 13 residues. V was clipped by 3 bases and J by 6 bases; unmatched bases: 7. The CDR3 sequence: CSASYSGTDGYTF. The DNA for the CDR3 is TGCAGTGCTAGTTATTCCGGGACAGATGGCTACACCTTC.

In its sample, this clone was seen a few times. The rearrangement uses TRBV5-4 and TRBJ2-1; TRBD2 agrees at 11 bases. The germline gives CDR1 SGHNT, CDR2 YYREEE (reference sequence). V was pared by 5 bases and J by 7 bases, with 2 bases of the junction left unmatched. The CDR3 loop spans 13 amino acids. The CDR3 DNA reads as TGTGCCAGCAGTTTAGCGGGGGGGAATGAGCAGTTCTTC. Translated: CASSLAGGNEQFF.

The chain has TRBV24-1 and TRBJ2-3; D is tentatively TRBD1 or TRBD2 (5 bases each). The CDR3 extends over 13 amino acids. Per the germline V gene, CDR1 is KGHDR and CDR2 is SFDVKD. Written as DNA, the CDR3 is TGTGCTACGGGACGAAAAAGCACAGATACGCAGTATTTT. Translation: CATGRKSTDTQYF.

The chain links TRBV6-2 or TRBV6-3 to TRBJ1-1; a weak D match, TRBD1 (5 bases). Trimming removed 6 bases at V and 3 bases at J, with 23 bases between. The CDR3 runs 17 residues. Germline CDR1 and CDR2: MNHEY and SVGEGT. The CDR3 bases are TGTGCCAGCAGCCCCGAACAAGGAAGCAAGGGGTACACTGAAGCTTTCTTT. Its translation: CASSPEQGSKGYTEAFF.

Note on this clone: Different DNA sequences within this sample yield the same CDR3. The CDR3 sequence: CASSPQGYGYTF. The CDR3, as DNA: TGTGCCAGCAGTCCGCAGGGATATGGCTACACCTTC. The chain has TRBV6-5 and TRBJ1-2; weak D call: TRBD1 (5 bases). CDR3 length: 12 amino acids. CDR1 MNHEY and CDR2 SVGAGI come from the germline V gene. Between the trimmed V and J ends, which lost 5 bases and 5 bases, there was a span of 9 bases.

This sequence joins TRBV10-3 and TRBJ2-3, with D unresolved. Germline V gives CDR1 ENHRY, CDR2 SYGVKD. The CDR3 spans 11 residues. The V end lost 1 base, the J end lost 10 bases, and 6 bases lay between the germline ends. The CDR3 protein is CAISEFQAQYF. CDR3 nucleotides: TGTGCCATCAGTGAGTTCCAGGCGCAGTATTTT.

The rearrangement links TRBV11-1 to TRBJ2-1; D is possibly TRBD2 (7 bases). Deletions cut 1 base from V and 8 bases from J, with 15 bases between. Germline V gives CDR1 SGHAT, CDR2 FQDESV (reference sequence). This CDR3 is 15 amino acids long. CDR3 sequence (DNA): TGTGCCAGCAGCTTAGGTGAGGGGGGGCCGGATGAGCAGTTCTTC. Translating it yields CASSLGEGGPDEQFF.

The chain is built from TRBV10-3 and TRBJ1-5, with 9 bases aligning to TRBD1. Germline CDR1 and CDR2: ENHRY and SYGVKD. The V and J ends lost 11 bases and 3 bases, in that order; junction bases with no gene match: 11. The CDR3 length is 15 residues. In DNA, the CDR3 is TGTGCCTCACGTCCCGGGACAGGGTTCAATCAGCCCCAGCATTTT. The encoded protein is CASRPGTGFNQPQHF.

This chain uses TRBV29-1 with TRBJ1-2; D remains ambiguous. The germline V gene encodes CDR1 SQVTM and CDR2 ANQGSEA. V was clipped by 4 bases and J by 4 bases, with 10 bases between them. The CDR3 covers 12 residues. CDR3 sequence reads: CSVVQDLYGYTF. CDR3 DNA sequence: TGCAGCGTTGTGCAGGACCTCTATGGCTACACCTTC.

The V gene is TRBV28, the J gene TRBJ1-2, with TRBD1 identical over 7 bases. J gave up 5 bases and V 2 bases, and 2 bases lay outside the gene matches. Germline assignment: CDR1 MDHEN and CDR2 SYDVKM. The CDR3 is 13 amino acids. In DNA, the CDR3 is TGTGCCAGCAGTTTACAGGGGGGGTATGGCTACACCTTC. Translated: CASSLQGGYGYTF.

The V call is TRBV6-1, the J call TRBJ2-6; the D gene is possibly TRBD2 (5 bases). CDR1 is MNHNS, CDR2 SASEGT, per germline. CDR3 size: 14 residues. V was pared by 3 bases and J by 2 bases, with 5 bases between. Here the CDR3 DNA reads TGTGCCAGCAGTGACGGGGCTGGGGCCAACGTCCTGACTTTC. It codes for CASSDGAGANVLTF.

The chain uses TRBV6-2 or TRBV6-3 and TRBJ1-1; TRBD1 matches at 11 bases. Looked up from germline, CDR1 is MNHEY and CDR2 is SVGEGT. The CDR3 totals 20 residues. The J segment lost 4 bases and the V segment lost 2 bases, leaving 18 bases of the junction unmatched. The CDR3 is CASSYPWTGGALGIRTEAFF. Written as DNA, the CDR3 is TGTGCCAGCAGTTACCCTTGGACAGGGGGCGCATTAGGAATCCGCACTGAAGCTTTCTTT.

The chain joins TRBV29-1 to TRBJ1-2; D unclear. The V and J ends lost 5 bases and 8 bases respectively, with 12 bases between them. The CDR3 is 11 amino acids. Germline V gene sequence: CDR1 SQVTM, CDR2 ANQGSEA. The CDR3 region is CSVPVGSGYTF. CDR3 bases: TGCAGCGTTCCTGTGGGATCAGGCTACACCTTC.

This chain joins TRBV6-2 or TRBV6-3 and TRBJ1-1; D call uncertain. Trimming took 2 bases from V and 4 from J, leaving 8 bases between them. The germline V gene encodes CDR1 MNHEY and CDR2 SVGEGT. The CDR3 spans 13 residues. The CDR3 DNA reads TGTGCCAGCAGTTACATCGGGTCCACTGAAGCTTTCTTT. Its protein product is CASSYIGSTEAFF.

The rearrangement links TRBV10-2 to TRBJ1-1; the D gene is possibly TRBD1 (5 bases). CDR1 and CDR2 from the germline V gene are WSHSY and SAAADI. CDR3 size: 12 residues. The V end lost 7 bases, the J end lost 4 bases, and 10 bases lay between the germline ends. The CDR3 DNA follows: TGCGCCAGCATGGGGGGAGGCACTGAAGCTTTCTTT. Protein sequence: CASMGGGTEAFF.

The chain joins TRBV11-2 to TRBJ2-3; D might be TRBD1 (5 bases). This CDR3 is built from 12 residues. Trimming took off 10 bases at V and 5 bases at J, with 13 bases between the two ends. Germline lookup yields CDR1 SGHAT and CDR2 FQNNGV. The CDR3 nucleotides are TGTGCCATAGGGGTCTCGGGAGATACGCAGTATTTT. Translated: CAIGVSGDTQYF.

The chain has TRBV19 and TRBJ1-1; 7 nucleotides agree with TRBD1. V lost 5 bases and J lost 0; bases outside the gene matches: 6. Germline values: CDR1 LNHDA, CDR2 SQIVND (reference sequence). The CDR3 consists of 15 residues. CDR3 protein: CASSPIDRVNTEAFF. The CDR3, as DNA: TGTGCCAGTAGTCCCATAGACAGGGTGAACACTGAAGCTTTCTTT.

V usage is TRBV7-2 and J usage is TRBJ1-1; maybe TRBD1 (6 bases). The CDR3 is made up of 15 amino acids. V lost 5 bases and J lost 5, with 18 bases in between. Germline-derived CDR1 and CDR2 are SGHTA and FQGNSA. CDR3 nucleotide sequence: TGTGCCAGCAGCGCCACGGCGGGGGCTTGGACTGAAGCTTTCTTT. Translating gives CASSATAGAWTEAFF.

The chain is built from TRBV10-1 and TRBJ2-3; 7 positions agree with TRBD1. This CDR3 spans 15 amino acids. CDR1 and CDR2 from the germline V gene are WNHNN and SYGVQD (reference sequence). V trimming: 2 bases; J trimming: 3 bases; junction bases outside the gene matches: 5. In DNA form, the CDR3 reads TGCGCCAGCAGTGAGATTGCAGGGGGAACAGATACGCAGTATTTT. It yields the protein CASSEIAGGTDTQYF.

The chain recombines TRBV9 with TRBJ1-6; D gene uncertain. Trimming took off 4 bases at V and 5 bases at J, with 13 bases between the two ends. Germline CDR1 SGDLS, CDR2 YYNGEE. This CDR3 contains 15 residues. The CDR3 sequence: CASSFTPVNNSPLHF. CDR3 nucleotides: TGTGCCAGCAGCTTCACCCCAGTCAATAATTCACCCCTCCACTTT.

The V call is TRBV5-1, the J call TRBJ1-5, with D unclear. The CDR3 extends over 13 amino acids. The V end was cut by 4 bases, the J end by 0 bases, with 5 bases between. CDR1 and CDR2 (germline): SGHRS, YFSETQ. CDR3 sequence reads: CASSPYSNQPQHF. The CDR3 bases are TGCGCCAGCAGCCCATATAGCAATCAGCCCCAGCATTTT.

This clone was picked up one time. Other nucleotide sequences in the sample specify the same CDR3. The chain carries TRBV24-1 and TRBJ2-2; the D is unclear. CDR3 length: 15 amino acids. In germline, CDR1 is KGHDR, CDR2 SFDVKD. The V end lost 3 bases, the J end lost 7 bases, and 14 bases lay between the germline ends. CDR3 in DNA: TGTGCCACCAGTGATCCCGCGCAGTACTACGGGGAGCTGTTTTTT. As protein: CATSDPAQYYGELFF.

This clone has just a few counts. This rearrangement joins TRBV3-1 (or the pseudogene TRBV3-2) to TRBJ1-5; 8 nucleotides line up with TRBD1. Germline CDR1 and CDR2: LGHDT and YNNKEL (reference sequence). CDR3 length: 13 residues. V gave up 1 base and J gave up 15 bases; unmatched junction bases: 8. CDR3 sequence (DNA): TGTGCCAGCAGCCAAGGAGGACAGGGTACCAGGCATTTT. Its protein is CASSQGGQGTRHF.